This T cell receptor (beta chain) was captured by sequencing in a study of shared clonotypes between healthy human individuals. The CDR3 is 14 residues long. The germline V gene encodes CDR1 SNHLY and CDR2 FYNNEI. The V segment lost 3 bases and the J segment 7 bases; nucleotides outside the gene matches: 8. The assay was immunoSEQ multiplex PCR, and TCRdb's table has in-frame clones only and misses some. Of more than 2,000,000 clones listed, about 92% were seen once; the top ten hold 0.39%. The chain joins TRBV2 to TRBJ2-5; the match to TRBD1 covers 7 bases. The source is a man in his late teens or twenties in good health. Some clones in this sample may be carry-over from other donors' samples. The specimen sequenced was naive CD4+ T cells from PBMCs. Documented subset: CD45RA+ positively selected. The CDR3 protein is CASSDRTGRGTQYF. The CDR3 DNA follows: TGTGCCAGCAGTGACCGGACAGGTCGAGGGACCCAGTACTTC.